This entry is about one T cell receptor beta chain. This clonotype was counted at least ten times. This clone's antigen is unknown. At one boundary the junction diverges from the germline segment, which might be a read error. The treatment or condition label, as the study defines it: allogeneic hematopoietic cell transplantation with graft depleted of TCRalphabeta T cells and CD19 B cells. The children who served as transplant recipients had been given grafts of TCRalphabeta/CD19-depleted allogeneic hematopoietic cells. Library method: PCR. These reads were obtained on an Illumina HiSeq 2500. TCR library preparation used molecular barcoding, with unique molecular identifiers applied to normalize quantification of the TCRbeta repertoire. The public sequencing data were trimmed at Q25 with fastp and processed into clonotypes with MiXCR by TCRdb, which kept only in-frame beta chains. Entries that share a CDR3 protein sequence are merged under the most common genes and DNA. In all, the sample holds hundreds of thousands of distinct CDR3 sequences, and roughly 8% of those were seen once. The ten largest make up roughly 5.8% of the sample.

These data originate in a study of T-cell reconstitution after alpha-beta-depleted transplantation in children (dated by TCRdb to about 2016). Turning to the overall study: The study quantitatively tracked T-cell immune reconstitution after TCRalphabeta/CD19-depleted allogeneic hematopoietic cell transplantation in children using TCR repertoire profiling. Study-wide conclusions, independent of this receptor: In some patients, the high TCRbeta diversity seen at day 60 was put down to recipient T cells and intrathymic progenitors that had survived conditioning. The apparently early alphabetaT-cell count recovery about two months after transplant was reportedly dependent on only several hundred rapidly expanded clones derived from non-depleted graft cells. Over the following months the frequencies of hyperexpanded clones went down, and after one year T-cell counts and TCRbeta diversity were mostly credited to newly produced T cells.

Looking up the germline V gene yields CDR1 KGHSH and CDR2 LQKENI. The CDR3 measures 14 amino acids from cysteine to phenylalanine. The only DNA kept is the CDR3, 42 bases in frame from the first base. The sequences come from PBMCs, mostly from graft donor cells, collected 180 days after TCRalphabeta/CD19-depleted stem cell transplant. The sequence was obtained from a male patient under 18 who had a stem cell transplant for acute lymphoblastic leukemia, so the T cells may come from the graft donor. The rearrangement joined TRBV18 to TRBJ2-3; 8 bases in the middle match TRBD1. The nucleotide sequence reads TGCGCCAGCAGCCCGCGACAGGGGACAGATACGCAGTATTTT. This is translated as CASSPRQGTDTQYF. The CDR3, completed at both ends by the reference TRBV18 and TRBJ2-3 genes, gives the full variable domain NAGVMQNPRHLVRRRGQEARLRCSPMKGHSHVYWYRQLPEEGLKFMVYLQKENIIDESGMPKERFSAEFPKEGPSILRIQQVVRGDSAAYFCASSPRQGTDTQYFGPGTRLTVL.